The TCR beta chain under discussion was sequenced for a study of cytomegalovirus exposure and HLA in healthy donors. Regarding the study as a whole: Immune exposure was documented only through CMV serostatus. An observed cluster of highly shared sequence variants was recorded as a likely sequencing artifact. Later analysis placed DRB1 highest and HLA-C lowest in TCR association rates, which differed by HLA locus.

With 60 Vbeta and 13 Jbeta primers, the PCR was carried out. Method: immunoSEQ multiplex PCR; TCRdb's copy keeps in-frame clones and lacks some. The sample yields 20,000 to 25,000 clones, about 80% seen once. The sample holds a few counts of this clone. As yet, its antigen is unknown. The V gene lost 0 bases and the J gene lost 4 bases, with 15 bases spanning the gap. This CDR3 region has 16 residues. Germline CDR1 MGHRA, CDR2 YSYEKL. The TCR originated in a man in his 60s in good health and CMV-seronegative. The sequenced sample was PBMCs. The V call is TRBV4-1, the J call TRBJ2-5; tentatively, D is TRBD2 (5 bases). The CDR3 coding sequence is TGCGCCAGCAGCCAAGAGGGAGATAGGGCGAGAGAGACCCAGTACTTC. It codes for CASSQEGDRARETQYF.